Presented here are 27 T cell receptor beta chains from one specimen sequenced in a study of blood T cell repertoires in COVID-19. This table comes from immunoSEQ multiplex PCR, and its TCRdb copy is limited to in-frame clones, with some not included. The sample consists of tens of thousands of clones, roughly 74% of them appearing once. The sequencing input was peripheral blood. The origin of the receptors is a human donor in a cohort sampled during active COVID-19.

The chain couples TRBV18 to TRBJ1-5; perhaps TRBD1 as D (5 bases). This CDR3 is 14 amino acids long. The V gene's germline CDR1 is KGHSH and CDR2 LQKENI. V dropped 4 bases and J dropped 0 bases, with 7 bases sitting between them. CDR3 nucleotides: TGTGCCAGCTCACGGGACTCTAGCAATCAGCCCCAGCATTTT. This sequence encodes CASSRDSSNQPQHF.

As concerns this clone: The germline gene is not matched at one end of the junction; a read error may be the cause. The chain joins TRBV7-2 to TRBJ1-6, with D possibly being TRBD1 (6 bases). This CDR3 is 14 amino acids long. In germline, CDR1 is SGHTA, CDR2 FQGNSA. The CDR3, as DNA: TGTGCCAGCAGCTTAGACCCCTGGGGGGGCCTATTAACGTTT. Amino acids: CASSLDPWGGLLTF.

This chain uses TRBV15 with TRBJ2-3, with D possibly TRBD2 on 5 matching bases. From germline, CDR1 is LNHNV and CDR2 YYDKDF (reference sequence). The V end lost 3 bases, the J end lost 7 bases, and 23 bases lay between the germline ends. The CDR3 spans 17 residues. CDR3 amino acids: CATSSDGTGSIPNTQYF. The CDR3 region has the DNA TGTGCCACCAGCAGTGATGGAACGGGATCAATTCCCAATACGCAGTATTTT.

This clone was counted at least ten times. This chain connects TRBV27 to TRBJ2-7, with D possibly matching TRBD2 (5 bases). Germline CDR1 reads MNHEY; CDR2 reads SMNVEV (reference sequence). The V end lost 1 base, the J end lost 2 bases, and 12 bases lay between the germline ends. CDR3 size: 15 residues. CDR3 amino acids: CASSLWSSTPYEQYF. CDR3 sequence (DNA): TGTGCCAGCAGTTTATGGTCTAGCACCCCCTACGAGCAGTACTTC.

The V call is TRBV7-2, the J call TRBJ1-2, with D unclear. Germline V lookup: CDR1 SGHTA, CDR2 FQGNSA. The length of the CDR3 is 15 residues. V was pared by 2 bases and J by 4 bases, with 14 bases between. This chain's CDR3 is CASSLRPSAGYGYTF. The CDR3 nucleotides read TGTGCCAGCAGCTTACGGCCCTCCGCGGGCTATGGCTACACCTTC. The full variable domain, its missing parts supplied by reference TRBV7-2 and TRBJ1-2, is GAGVSQSPSNKVTEKGKDVELRCDPISGHTALYWYRQSLGQGLEFLIYFQGNSAPDKSGLPSDRFSAERTGGSVSTLTIQRTQQEDSAVYLCASSLRPSAGYGYTFGSGTRLTVV.

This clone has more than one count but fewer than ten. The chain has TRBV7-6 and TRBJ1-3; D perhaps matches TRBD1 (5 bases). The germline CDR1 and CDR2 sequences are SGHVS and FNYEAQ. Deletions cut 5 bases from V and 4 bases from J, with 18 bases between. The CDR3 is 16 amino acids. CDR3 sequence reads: CASSHRRDSSGNTIYF. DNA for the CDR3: TGTGCCAGCAGCCATCGCCGGGACTCCTCCGGAAACACCATATATTTT.

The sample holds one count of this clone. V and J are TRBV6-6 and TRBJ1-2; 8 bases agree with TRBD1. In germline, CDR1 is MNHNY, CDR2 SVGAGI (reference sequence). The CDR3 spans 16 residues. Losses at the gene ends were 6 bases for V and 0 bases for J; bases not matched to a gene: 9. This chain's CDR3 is CASSHGTGRANYGYTF. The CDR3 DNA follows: TGTGCCAGCAGCCACGGGACAGGCCGAGCTAACTATGGCTACACCTTC.

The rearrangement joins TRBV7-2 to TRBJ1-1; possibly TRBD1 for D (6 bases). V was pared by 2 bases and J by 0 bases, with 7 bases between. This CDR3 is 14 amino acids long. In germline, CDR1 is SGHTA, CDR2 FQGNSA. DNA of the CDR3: TGTGCCAGCAGCTTAACAGGGATGAACACTGAAGCTTTCTTT. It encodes CASSLTGMNTEAFF.

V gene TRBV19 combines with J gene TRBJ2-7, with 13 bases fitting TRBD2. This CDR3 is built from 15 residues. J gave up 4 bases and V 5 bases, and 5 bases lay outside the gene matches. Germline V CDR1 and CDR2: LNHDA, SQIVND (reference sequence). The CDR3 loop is CASSPGLAGAYEQYF. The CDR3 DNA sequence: TGTGCCAGTAGTCCTGGACTAGCGGGGGCTTACGAGCAGTACTTC.

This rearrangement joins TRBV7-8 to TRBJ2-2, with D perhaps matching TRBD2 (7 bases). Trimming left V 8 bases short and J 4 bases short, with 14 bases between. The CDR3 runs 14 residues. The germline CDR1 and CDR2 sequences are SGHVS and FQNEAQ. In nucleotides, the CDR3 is TGTGCCAGCTCCTGGGGAGGGGGCACCGGGGAGCTGTTTTTT. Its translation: CASSWGGGTGELFF.

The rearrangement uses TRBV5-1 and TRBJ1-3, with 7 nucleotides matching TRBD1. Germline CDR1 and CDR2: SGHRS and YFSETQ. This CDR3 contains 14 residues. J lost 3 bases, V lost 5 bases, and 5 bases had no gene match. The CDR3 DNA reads TGCGCCAGCAGACCAACAGGGGATGGAAACACCATATATTTT. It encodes CASRPTGDGNTIYF.

CDR3 protein: CASTGQGADTQYF. The CDR3, as DNA: TGTGCCAGCACGGGACAGGGGGCCGATACGCAGTATTTT. V usage is TRBV18 and J usage is TRBJ2-3; 12 bases match TRBD1. Germline V gene data show CDR1 as KGHSH and CDR2 as LQKENI. The CDR3 extends over 13 amino acids. V lost 8 bases to trimming and J lost 6 bases; unmatched junction nucleotides: 3.

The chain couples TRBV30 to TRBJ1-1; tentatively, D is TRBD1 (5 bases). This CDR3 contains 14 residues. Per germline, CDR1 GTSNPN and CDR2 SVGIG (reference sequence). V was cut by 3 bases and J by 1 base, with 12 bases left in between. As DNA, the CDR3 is TGTGCCTGGAGCCAGGGAGGATGGAACACTGAAGCTTTCTTT. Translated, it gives CAWSQGGWNTEAFF. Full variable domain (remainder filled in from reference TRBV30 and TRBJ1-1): SQTIHQWPATLVQPVGSPLSLECTVEGTSNPNLYWYRQAAGRGLQLLFYSVGIGQISSEVPQNLSASRPQDRQFILSSKKLLLSDSGFYLCAWSQGGWNTEAFFGQGTRLTVV.

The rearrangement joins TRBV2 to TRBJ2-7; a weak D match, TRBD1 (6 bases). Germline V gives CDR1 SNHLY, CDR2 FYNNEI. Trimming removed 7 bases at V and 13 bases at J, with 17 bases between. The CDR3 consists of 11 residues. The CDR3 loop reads CASISGTTPYF. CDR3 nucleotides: TGTGCCAGCATTTCCGGGACAACCCCTTACTTC.

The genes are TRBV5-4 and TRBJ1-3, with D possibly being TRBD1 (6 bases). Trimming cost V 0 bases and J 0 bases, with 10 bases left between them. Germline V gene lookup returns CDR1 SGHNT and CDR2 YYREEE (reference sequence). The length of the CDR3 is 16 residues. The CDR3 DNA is TGTGCCAGCAGCTTGGGGGGGCCATCCTCTGGAAACACCATATATTTT. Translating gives CASSLGGPSSGNTIYF.

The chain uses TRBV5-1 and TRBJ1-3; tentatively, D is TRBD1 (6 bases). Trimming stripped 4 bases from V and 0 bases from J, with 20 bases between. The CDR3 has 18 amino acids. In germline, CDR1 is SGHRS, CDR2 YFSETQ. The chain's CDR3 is CASSADIKRTDSGNTIYF. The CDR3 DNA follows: TGCGCCAGCAGCGCGGACATCAAAAGGACAGACTCTGGAAACACCATATATTTT.

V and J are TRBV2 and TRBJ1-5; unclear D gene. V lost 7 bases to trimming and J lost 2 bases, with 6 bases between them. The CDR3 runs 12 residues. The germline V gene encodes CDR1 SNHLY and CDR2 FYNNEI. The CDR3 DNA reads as TGTGCCAGCACCCCCGGCAATCAGCCCCAGCATTTT. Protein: CASTPGNQPQHF.

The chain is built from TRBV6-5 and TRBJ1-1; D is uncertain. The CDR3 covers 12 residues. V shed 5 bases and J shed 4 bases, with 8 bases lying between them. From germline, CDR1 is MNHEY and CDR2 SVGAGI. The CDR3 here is CASSNVVTEAFF. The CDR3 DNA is TGTGCCAGCAGTAACGTAGTCACTGAAGCTTTCTTT.

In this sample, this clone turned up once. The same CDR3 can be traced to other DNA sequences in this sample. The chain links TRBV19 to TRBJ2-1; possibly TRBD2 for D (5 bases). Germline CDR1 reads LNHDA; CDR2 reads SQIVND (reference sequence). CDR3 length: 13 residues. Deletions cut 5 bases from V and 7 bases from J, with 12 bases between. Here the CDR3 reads CASSALGGNEQFF. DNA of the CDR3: TGTGCCAGTAGTGCTCTCGGAGGAAATGAGCAGTTCTTC.

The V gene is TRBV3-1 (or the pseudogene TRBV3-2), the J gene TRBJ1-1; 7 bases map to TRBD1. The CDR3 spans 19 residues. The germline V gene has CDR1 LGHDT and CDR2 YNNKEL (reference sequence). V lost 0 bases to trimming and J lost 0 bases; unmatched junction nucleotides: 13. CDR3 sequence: CASSQDECDNRGLNTEAFF. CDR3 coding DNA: TGTGCCAGCAGCCAAGATGAGTGTGATAACAGGGGACTGAACACTGAAGCTTTCTTT.

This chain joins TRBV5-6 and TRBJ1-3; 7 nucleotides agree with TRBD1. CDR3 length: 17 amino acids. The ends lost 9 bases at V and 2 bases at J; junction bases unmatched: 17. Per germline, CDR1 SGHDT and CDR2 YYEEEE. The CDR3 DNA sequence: TGTGCCAACAGGCCCTCGACAGGGCGGGGTCCTGGAAACACCATATATTTT. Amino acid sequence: CANRPSTGRGPGNTIYF. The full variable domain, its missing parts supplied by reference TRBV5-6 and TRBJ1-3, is DAGVTQSPTHLIKTRGQQVTLRCSPKSGHDTVSWYQQALGQGPQFIFQYYEEEERQRGNFPDRFSGHQFPNYSSELNVNALLLGDSALYLCANRPSTGRGPGNTIYFGEGSWLTVV.

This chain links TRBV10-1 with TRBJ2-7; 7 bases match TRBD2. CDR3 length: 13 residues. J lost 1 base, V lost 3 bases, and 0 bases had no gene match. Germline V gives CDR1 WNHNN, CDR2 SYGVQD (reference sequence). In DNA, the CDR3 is TGCGCCAGCAGTGACGGGGGGTCCTACGAGCAGTACTTC. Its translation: CASSDGGSYEQYF.

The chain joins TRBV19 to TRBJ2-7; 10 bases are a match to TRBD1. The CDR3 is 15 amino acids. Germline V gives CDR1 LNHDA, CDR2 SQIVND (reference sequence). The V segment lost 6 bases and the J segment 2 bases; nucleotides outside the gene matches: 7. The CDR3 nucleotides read TGTGCCAGTAGATTCCGACAGGGGGCAACCTACGAGCAGTACTTC. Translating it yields CASRFRQGATYEQYF.

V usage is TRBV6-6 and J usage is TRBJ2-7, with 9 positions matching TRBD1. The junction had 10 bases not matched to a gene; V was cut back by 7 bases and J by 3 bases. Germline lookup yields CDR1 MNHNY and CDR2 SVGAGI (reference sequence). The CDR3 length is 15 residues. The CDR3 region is CASTYSGTGFYEQYF. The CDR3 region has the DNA TGTGCCAGCACCTACTCCGGGACAGGGTTCTACGAGCAGTACTTC.

The CDR3 protein is CASRSSEDTAKNQPQHF. The CDR3, as DNA: TGTGCAAGTCGCTCGAGCGAGGACACAGCAAAGAATCAGCCCCAGCATTTT. V and J are TRBV12-2 and TRBJ1-5; TRBD1, the D gene given by the table, was not confirmed from the DNA. TRBV12-2 is classified as a pseudogene. The CDR3 runs to 17 residues.

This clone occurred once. CDR3 nucleotides: TGTGCCACCTCATCGGGGTCTGAGCAGTTCTTC. Protein sequence: CATSSGSEQFF. The chain carries TRBV24-1 and TRBJ2-1, with a weak D call TRBD2 (5 bases). Per germline, CDR1 KGHDR and CDR2 SFDVKD. The CDR3 spans 11 residues. The ends were cut back, 9 bases at V and 9 bases at J, with 11 bases in the middle.

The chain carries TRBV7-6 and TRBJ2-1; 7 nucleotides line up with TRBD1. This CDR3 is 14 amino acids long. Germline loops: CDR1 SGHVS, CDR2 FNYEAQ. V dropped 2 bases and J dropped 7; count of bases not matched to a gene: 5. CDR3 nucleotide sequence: TGTGCCAGCAGCTTAAACCCCAGGGGGAATGAGCAGTTCTTC. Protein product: CASSLNPRGNEQFF.